This T cell receptor (beta chain) was recorded in a study of blood T cell repertoires in COVID-19. Overall study: The United States, Italy and Spain supplied acute and convalescent COVID-19 samples.

V lost 3 bases and J lost 0, with 16 bases in between. This CDR3 has 16 residues. CDR1 is SGHDT and CDR2 is YYEEEE in the germline V gene. The authors' processing: By means of reference gene primer amplification, nucleated cell counts were estimated. The data were produced by immunoSEQ multiplex PCR, yet TCRdb's version contains in-frame clones alone and is incomplete. V and J calls and clone size are as listed in that table; D and trimming were resolved from the DNA. The table records roughly 410,000 clones, 75% to 90% of them present only once. Only a few counts were recorded for this clone. The Seattle site enrolled patients during active infection and followed them longitudinally.

The source material was peripheral blood. The chain uses TRBV5-6 and TRBJ2-7, with no clear D. The TCR comes from a woman between 40 and 55 years old with COVID-19, enrolled during active disease. The CDR3 loop reads CASSSYWAQRSYEQYF. The CDR3, as DNA: TGTGCCAGCAGCTCTTATTGGGCACAACGCTCCTACGAGCAGTACTTC.